The sample holds a few counts of the clone carrying this T cell receptor (beta chain). The sample comes from a study of blood T cells in healthy people across ages. This CDR3 region has 17 residues. V shed 3 bases, J shed 3 bases, and the junction held 5 bases outside the gene matches. Looked up from germline, CDR1 is SGDLS and CDR2 is YYNGEE. Healthy individuals of Caucasian origin from Russia, aged about 6 to 100, served as donors. With a J-beta primer mix and a sample-barcoded 5' primer, a second PCR ran about 6 to 11 cycles. In TCRdb, the 5' RACE reads were re-called with MiXCR into one record per CDR3 protein. The data show 790,000 or so distinct CDR3 sequences, about 42% seen once.

The sample comprised blood. The chain links TRBV9 to TRBJ2-3; 15 nucleotides match TRBD2. The sequence derives from an elderly man in good health. In nucleotides, the CDR3 is TGTGCCAGCAGCGCCCGGACTAGCGGGAGGGCTACAGATACGCAGTATTTT. It codes for CASSARTSGRATDTQYF.